Following are 16 T cell receptor beta chains from one sample sequenced in a study of OX40 agonist ivuxolimab in advanced cancers. The data were produced by immunoSEQ multiplex PCR, yet TCRdb's version contains in-frame clones alone and is incomplete. This sample has around 53,000 clones; less than 85% occur once, and the top ten carry 20%. Source: CD4+ or CD8+ T cells sorted from blood, taken in a trial of the OX40 agonist ivuxolimab. The source of these receptors is an adult with an advanced solid tumor such as melanoma, head and neck, liver or kidney cancer.

This rearrangement joins TRBV5-1 to TRBJ1-2, with a weak D call TRBD1 (5 bases). CDR3 size: 13 residues. Germline V lookup: CDR1 SGHRS, CDR2 YFSETQ. Trimming shortened V by 4 bases and J by 4 bases, and 11 bases separated the two germline ends. This chain's CDR3 is CASSGGGFYGYTF. The CDR3 region has the DNA TGCGCCAGCAGCGGCGGGGGGTTCTATGGCTACACCTTC.

This clone appeared a single time. The chain links TRBV11-2 to TRBJ2-7; D uncertain. Germline V gene lookup returns CDR1 SGHAT and CDR2 FQNNGV. The germline V and J ends were trimmed by 5 bases and 9 bases, with 14 bases remaining between them. The CDR3 runs 12 residues. The CDR3 here is CASSLTPGGQYV. The CDR3 nucleotides are TGTGCCAGCAGCCTTACACCAGGTGGGCAGTACGTC.

This sequence joins TRBV6-4 and TRBJ2-1; D gene unclear. This CDR3 comprises 13 residues. Trimming stripped 6 bases from V and 2 bases from J, with 8 bases between. Germline V gives CDR1 MRHNA, CDR2 SNTAGT. CDR3: CASSIYPYNEQFF. In DNA form, the CDR3 reads TGTGCCAGCAGCATATATCCCTACAATGAGCAGTTCTTC.

CDR3 sequence (DNA): TGTGCCAGTAGTATTGTCCATGAAGCTTTCTTT. The encoded protein is CASSIVHEAFF. The gene calls are TRBV19 and TRBJ1-1; D is uncertain. V was trimmed by 3 bases and J by 7 bases, leaving 6 bases between them. Per germline, CDR1 LNHDA and CDR2 SQIVND (reference sequence). The CDR3 runs 11 residues.

The rearrangement uses TRBV15 and TRBJ2-7; TRBD1 agrees at 8 bases. The CDR3 is 14 residues long. The V segment lost 8 bases and the J segment 4 bases; nucleotides outside the gene matches: 10. Germline V gene sequence: CDR1 LNHNV, CDR2 YYDKDF (reference sequence). The CDR3 region is CATSGGQGAYEQYV. As DNA, the CDR3 is TGTGCCACCTCTGGAGGGCAGGGGGCTTACGAGCAGTACGTC.

This clone was picked up one time. The chain links TRBV5-8 to TRBJ1-3; D is ambiguous. The V gene lost 4 bases and the J gene lost 0 bases, with 14 bases spanning the gap. CDR1 and CDR2 from the germline V gene are SGHTS and YDEGEE. The CDR3 extends over 16 amino acids. The CDR3 here is CASSPRMDPSGNTIYF. The CDR3, as DNA: TGTGCCAGCAGCCCGAGAATGGATCCCTCTGGAAACACCATATATTTT.

V and J are TRBV5-6 and TRBJ1-2; TRBD1 agrees at 8 bases. CDR1 SGHDT and CDR2 YYEEEE come from the germline V gene. Trimming cost V 3 bases and J 8 bases; bases outside gene matches: 6. This CDR3 contains 13 residues. The CDR3 DNA is TGTGCCAGCAGCTCCCAGGGGGCTCGGGGCTACACCTTC. Amino acids: CASSSQGARGYTF.

The chain links TRBV11-2 to TRBJ1-3; 7 nucleotides match TRBD1. After removal of 2 bases from V and 4 bases from J, the junction contained 2 bases not matched to a gene. In germline, CDR1 is SGHAT, CDR2 FQNNGV. The CDR3 has 14 amino acids. CDR3 in amino acids: CASSLTGAGNTIYF. The CDR3 DNA follows: TGTGCCAGCAGCTTAACAGGGGCGGGAAACACCATATATTTT.

This clone was counted a single time. The chain uses TRBV2 and TRBJ2-3; D gene uncertain. Germline CDR1 SNHLY, CDR2 FYNNEI. V lost 7 bases to trimming and J lost 4 bases, with 24 bases between them. There are 17 residues in the CDR3. CDR3: CASTRTVLSRGADTQYF. The CDR3 region has the DNA TGTGCCAGCACTCGAACGGTTCTATCGCGCGGCGCAGATACGCAGTATTTT.

The rearrangement joins TRBV28 to TRBJ1-2, with 12 nucleotides matching TRBD1. The CDR3 is 16 residues long. Unmatched junction bases numbered 4, after V lost 3 bases and J lost 2 bases. Germline V CDR1 and CDR2: MDHEN, SYDVKM. The CDR3 is CASSFGDRGRNYGYTF. DNA of the CDR3: TGTGCCAGCAGTTTTGGGGACAGGGGGCGGAACTATGGCTACACCTTC.

The chain links TRBV29-1 to TRBJ2-1; no firm D call. Germline CDR1 SQVTM, CDR2 ANQGSEA. CDR3 length: 13 residues. The V and J ends lost 4 bases and 0 bases respectively, with 7 bases between them. The CDR3 spells CSVAGPSYNEQFF. The CDR3 DNA is TGCAGCGTTGCTGGGCCCTCCTACAATGAGCAGTTCTTC.

The rearrangement joins TRBV4-3 to TRBJ2-3; D call uncertain. Germline CDR1 reads LGHNA; CDR2 reads YSLEER. The CDR3 length is 13 residues. V lost 0 bases and J 4 bases, leaving 5 bases between the germline ends. The CDR3 region has the DNA TGCGCCAGCAGCCAAGATCTTCCAGATACGCAGTATTTT. This encodes CASSQDLPDTQYF.

The V call is TRBV7-9, the J call TRBJ2-5; D is possibly TRBD1 (6 bases). This CDR3 is built from 15 residues. Trimming removed 9 bases from V and 7 bases from J, with 24 bases in between. CDR1 and CDR2 from the germline V gene are SEHNR and FQNEAQ (reference sequence). CDR3 sequence (DNA): TGTGCCAGTGCGGTGGGTGGGACACAAGGGGGGACCCAGTACTTC. Translated: CASAVGGTQGGTQYF. The variable domain in full, with the rest retrieved from reference TRBV7-9 and TRBJ2-5, is DTGVSQNPRHKITKRGQNVTFRCDPISEHNRLYWYRQTLGQGPEFLTYFQNEAQLEKSRLLSDRFSAERPKGSFSTLEIQRTEQGDSAMYLCASAVGGTQGGTQYFGPGTRLLVL.

On this clone itself: An end of the junction differs from the germline gene, which may be a read error. The chain carries TRBV20-1 and TRBJ1-1; perhaps TRBD1 as D (6 bases). Germline-derived CDR1 and CDR2 are DFQATT and SNEGSKA (reference sequence). CDR3 length equals 8 residues. In DNA, the CDR3 is TGCAGTGCTAGGGACAGCCACTTT. It translates to CSARDSHF.

The rearrangement joins TRBV5-1 to TRBJ2-1, with a tentative D call TRBD2 (6 bases). The CDR3 consists of 13 residues. Germline CDR1 is SGHRS and CDR2 is YFSETQ. V lost 5 bases, J lost 8 bases, and 14 bases lay in between. The CDR3 coding sequence is TGCGCCAGCAGTGTGACCGGGGGATATGAGCAGTTCTTC. Translation: CASSVTGGYEQFF.

This chain uses TRBV19 with TRBJ1-5; no firm D call. CDR1 and CDR2 (germline): LNHDA, SQIVND (reference sequence). The CDR3 is 14 amino acids. Trimming removed 4 bases from V and 0 bases from J, with 7 bases in between. The CDR3 bases are TGTGCCAGTAGTAAAGGAAATAGCAATCAGCCCCAGCATTTT. Protein: CASSKGNSNQPQHF.